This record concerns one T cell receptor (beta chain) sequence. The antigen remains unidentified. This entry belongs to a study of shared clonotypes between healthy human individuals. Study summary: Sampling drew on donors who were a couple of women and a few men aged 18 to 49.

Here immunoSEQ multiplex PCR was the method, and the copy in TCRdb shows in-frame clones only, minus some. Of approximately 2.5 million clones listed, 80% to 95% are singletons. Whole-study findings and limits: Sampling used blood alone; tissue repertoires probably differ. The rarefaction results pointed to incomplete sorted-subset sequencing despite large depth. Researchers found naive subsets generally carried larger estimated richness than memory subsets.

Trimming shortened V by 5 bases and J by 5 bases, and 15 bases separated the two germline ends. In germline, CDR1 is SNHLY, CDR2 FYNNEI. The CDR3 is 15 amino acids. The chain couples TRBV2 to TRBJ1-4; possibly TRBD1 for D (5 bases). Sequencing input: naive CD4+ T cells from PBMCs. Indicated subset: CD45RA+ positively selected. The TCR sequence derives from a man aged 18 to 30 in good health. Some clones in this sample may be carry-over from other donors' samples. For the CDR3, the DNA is TGTGCCAGCAGTTTAATTGGGCGGGGCAATGAAAAACTGTTTTTT. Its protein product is CASSLIGRGNEKLFF.